This record covers a single T cell receptor beta chain. The antigen this receptor binds is unknown. No per-base quality is available; no much larger clone lies one base away. The V end loses 9 bases and the J end loses 6 bases, and a stretch of 17 bases separates them. The CDR3, cysteine through phenylalanine, is 14 amino acids long. The sequence is cut down to CDR3 DNA, 42 bases in frame from base 1. The library was produced with RACE. Sequencing was carried out with a NextSeq 500. During library preparation, unique molecular identifiers were attached to individual cDNA molecules so that TCRs could be counted in a quantitative, reproducible way. Each blood RNA sample was used to sequence both TCR alpha and TCR beta chains. The authors' analysis ran thus. Samples had a median of 95,638 TCRs, with a range from roughly 23,224 to 700,000. The Decombinator software suite was used to annotate V, J and CDR3 in the TCR reads. Every sample was subsampled to the same number of TCRs (28,000) for the PS versus PT1 abundance plots. TCRs were defined as expanded if absent before sensitization and observed at least eight times at the 2-week time point. TCRdb reran the public reads through fastp at Q25 and MiXCR, keeping productive beta chains. One record per CDR3 amino acid sequence lists the most common genes and DNA. These V and J calls rely on TCRdb rather than the paper's analysis. A total of some 98,000 distinct CDR3 sequences appear in this sample, about a tenth of them only once. The top ten constitute around 3.1% of the sample.

The sample's time point label, decoded: pre-sensitization, week 0. This specimen's treatment or condition label, interpreted: therapeutic diphenylcyclopropenone sensitization with weekly scalp DPC. Blood at each patch-test visit was drawn before the patch test was applied. To be eligible, patients had to be aged 18 to 70, diagnosed with alopecia and judged suitable for DPC therapy, while pregnant patients were excluded. Total RNA was extracted from unfractionated whole blood that had been collected in Tempus Blood RNA tubes. The entry originates in a study of human T cells and chemical hapten exposure (dated by TCRdb to 2020 to 2022). For the study in its entirety: For sensitization, 2% DPC in acetone was applied to a 2 cm by 2 cm area of upper inner arm skin. Weekly therapeutic DPC doses were additionally applied to the scalp of patients throughout the roughly 25-week study period. Patch testing was done on the upper back using Finn chambers containing 0.01% DPC, and results were scored after 6 days according to International Contact Dermatitis Research Group standards. Alopecia areata with under or over 50% scalp involvement, alopecia totalis and alopecia universalis were represented in the patient cohort, which was mostly female. Libraries were pooled for sequencing, and variation in per-sample TCR yields was attributed mainly to small differences in library volumes within the pool. The study tracked peripheral blood TCR repertoire changes in vivo during primary and secondary sensitization to the hapten diphenylcyclopropenone (DPC) in alopecia patients. Blood was sampled from patients pre-sensitization (week 0) and at 2, 6 and about 24 weeks after DPC sensitization. Blood for TCR sequencing was provided by twenty-nine alopecia patients at one to four time points (pre-sensitization, 2, 6 and 24 weeks). Beyond this particular receptor, the publication reports: A positive correlation was found between the number of PT1 expanded TCRs and patch test score, with significance reached at thresholds 8, 16 and 32 but not 4. Repeated subsampling changed both the strength of the expansion versus patch-test correlation and the threshold at which that correlation became significant. All patients had alopecia, a presumed autoimmune disease, so their immune response might differ from that of healthy individuals. Compared with pre-sensitization or healthy control sets, expanded TCRs formed significantly more large CDR3 similarity clusters, which is consistent with antigen-driven responses. The number of TCRs above 1 in 1000 frequency did not change with DPC sensitization; there was no evidence of global repertoire structure alterations.

The input for sequencing was whole blood, taken in connection with sensitization to the hapten diphenylcyclopropenone (DPC). The TCR sequence derives from a woman aged 55-69 years with alopecia areata. Some clones in this sample may be carry-over from other donors' samples. In this chain, TRBV12-3 or TRBV12-4 is recombined with TRBJ2-2; TRBD2 could be the D gene, as 7 bases match. The DNA reads as follows: TGTGCCAGTCGAACGGGGGGCTGGCCCGGGGAGCTGTTTTTT. It specifies CASRTGGWPGELFF.